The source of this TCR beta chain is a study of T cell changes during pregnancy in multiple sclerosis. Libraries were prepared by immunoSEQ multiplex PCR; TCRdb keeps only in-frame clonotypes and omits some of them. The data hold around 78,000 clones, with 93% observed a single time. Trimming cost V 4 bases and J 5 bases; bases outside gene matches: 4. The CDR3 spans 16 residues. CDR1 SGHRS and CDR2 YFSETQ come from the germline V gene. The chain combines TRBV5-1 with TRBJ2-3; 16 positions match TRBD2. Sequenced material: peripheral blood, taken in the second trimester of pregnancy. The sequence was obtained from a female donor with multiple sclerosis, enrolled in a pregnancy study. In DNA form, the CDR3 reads TGCGCCAGCAGCCGGGGACTAGCGGGGGGGCAAGATACGCAGTATTTT. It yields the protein CASSRGLAGGQDTQYF.